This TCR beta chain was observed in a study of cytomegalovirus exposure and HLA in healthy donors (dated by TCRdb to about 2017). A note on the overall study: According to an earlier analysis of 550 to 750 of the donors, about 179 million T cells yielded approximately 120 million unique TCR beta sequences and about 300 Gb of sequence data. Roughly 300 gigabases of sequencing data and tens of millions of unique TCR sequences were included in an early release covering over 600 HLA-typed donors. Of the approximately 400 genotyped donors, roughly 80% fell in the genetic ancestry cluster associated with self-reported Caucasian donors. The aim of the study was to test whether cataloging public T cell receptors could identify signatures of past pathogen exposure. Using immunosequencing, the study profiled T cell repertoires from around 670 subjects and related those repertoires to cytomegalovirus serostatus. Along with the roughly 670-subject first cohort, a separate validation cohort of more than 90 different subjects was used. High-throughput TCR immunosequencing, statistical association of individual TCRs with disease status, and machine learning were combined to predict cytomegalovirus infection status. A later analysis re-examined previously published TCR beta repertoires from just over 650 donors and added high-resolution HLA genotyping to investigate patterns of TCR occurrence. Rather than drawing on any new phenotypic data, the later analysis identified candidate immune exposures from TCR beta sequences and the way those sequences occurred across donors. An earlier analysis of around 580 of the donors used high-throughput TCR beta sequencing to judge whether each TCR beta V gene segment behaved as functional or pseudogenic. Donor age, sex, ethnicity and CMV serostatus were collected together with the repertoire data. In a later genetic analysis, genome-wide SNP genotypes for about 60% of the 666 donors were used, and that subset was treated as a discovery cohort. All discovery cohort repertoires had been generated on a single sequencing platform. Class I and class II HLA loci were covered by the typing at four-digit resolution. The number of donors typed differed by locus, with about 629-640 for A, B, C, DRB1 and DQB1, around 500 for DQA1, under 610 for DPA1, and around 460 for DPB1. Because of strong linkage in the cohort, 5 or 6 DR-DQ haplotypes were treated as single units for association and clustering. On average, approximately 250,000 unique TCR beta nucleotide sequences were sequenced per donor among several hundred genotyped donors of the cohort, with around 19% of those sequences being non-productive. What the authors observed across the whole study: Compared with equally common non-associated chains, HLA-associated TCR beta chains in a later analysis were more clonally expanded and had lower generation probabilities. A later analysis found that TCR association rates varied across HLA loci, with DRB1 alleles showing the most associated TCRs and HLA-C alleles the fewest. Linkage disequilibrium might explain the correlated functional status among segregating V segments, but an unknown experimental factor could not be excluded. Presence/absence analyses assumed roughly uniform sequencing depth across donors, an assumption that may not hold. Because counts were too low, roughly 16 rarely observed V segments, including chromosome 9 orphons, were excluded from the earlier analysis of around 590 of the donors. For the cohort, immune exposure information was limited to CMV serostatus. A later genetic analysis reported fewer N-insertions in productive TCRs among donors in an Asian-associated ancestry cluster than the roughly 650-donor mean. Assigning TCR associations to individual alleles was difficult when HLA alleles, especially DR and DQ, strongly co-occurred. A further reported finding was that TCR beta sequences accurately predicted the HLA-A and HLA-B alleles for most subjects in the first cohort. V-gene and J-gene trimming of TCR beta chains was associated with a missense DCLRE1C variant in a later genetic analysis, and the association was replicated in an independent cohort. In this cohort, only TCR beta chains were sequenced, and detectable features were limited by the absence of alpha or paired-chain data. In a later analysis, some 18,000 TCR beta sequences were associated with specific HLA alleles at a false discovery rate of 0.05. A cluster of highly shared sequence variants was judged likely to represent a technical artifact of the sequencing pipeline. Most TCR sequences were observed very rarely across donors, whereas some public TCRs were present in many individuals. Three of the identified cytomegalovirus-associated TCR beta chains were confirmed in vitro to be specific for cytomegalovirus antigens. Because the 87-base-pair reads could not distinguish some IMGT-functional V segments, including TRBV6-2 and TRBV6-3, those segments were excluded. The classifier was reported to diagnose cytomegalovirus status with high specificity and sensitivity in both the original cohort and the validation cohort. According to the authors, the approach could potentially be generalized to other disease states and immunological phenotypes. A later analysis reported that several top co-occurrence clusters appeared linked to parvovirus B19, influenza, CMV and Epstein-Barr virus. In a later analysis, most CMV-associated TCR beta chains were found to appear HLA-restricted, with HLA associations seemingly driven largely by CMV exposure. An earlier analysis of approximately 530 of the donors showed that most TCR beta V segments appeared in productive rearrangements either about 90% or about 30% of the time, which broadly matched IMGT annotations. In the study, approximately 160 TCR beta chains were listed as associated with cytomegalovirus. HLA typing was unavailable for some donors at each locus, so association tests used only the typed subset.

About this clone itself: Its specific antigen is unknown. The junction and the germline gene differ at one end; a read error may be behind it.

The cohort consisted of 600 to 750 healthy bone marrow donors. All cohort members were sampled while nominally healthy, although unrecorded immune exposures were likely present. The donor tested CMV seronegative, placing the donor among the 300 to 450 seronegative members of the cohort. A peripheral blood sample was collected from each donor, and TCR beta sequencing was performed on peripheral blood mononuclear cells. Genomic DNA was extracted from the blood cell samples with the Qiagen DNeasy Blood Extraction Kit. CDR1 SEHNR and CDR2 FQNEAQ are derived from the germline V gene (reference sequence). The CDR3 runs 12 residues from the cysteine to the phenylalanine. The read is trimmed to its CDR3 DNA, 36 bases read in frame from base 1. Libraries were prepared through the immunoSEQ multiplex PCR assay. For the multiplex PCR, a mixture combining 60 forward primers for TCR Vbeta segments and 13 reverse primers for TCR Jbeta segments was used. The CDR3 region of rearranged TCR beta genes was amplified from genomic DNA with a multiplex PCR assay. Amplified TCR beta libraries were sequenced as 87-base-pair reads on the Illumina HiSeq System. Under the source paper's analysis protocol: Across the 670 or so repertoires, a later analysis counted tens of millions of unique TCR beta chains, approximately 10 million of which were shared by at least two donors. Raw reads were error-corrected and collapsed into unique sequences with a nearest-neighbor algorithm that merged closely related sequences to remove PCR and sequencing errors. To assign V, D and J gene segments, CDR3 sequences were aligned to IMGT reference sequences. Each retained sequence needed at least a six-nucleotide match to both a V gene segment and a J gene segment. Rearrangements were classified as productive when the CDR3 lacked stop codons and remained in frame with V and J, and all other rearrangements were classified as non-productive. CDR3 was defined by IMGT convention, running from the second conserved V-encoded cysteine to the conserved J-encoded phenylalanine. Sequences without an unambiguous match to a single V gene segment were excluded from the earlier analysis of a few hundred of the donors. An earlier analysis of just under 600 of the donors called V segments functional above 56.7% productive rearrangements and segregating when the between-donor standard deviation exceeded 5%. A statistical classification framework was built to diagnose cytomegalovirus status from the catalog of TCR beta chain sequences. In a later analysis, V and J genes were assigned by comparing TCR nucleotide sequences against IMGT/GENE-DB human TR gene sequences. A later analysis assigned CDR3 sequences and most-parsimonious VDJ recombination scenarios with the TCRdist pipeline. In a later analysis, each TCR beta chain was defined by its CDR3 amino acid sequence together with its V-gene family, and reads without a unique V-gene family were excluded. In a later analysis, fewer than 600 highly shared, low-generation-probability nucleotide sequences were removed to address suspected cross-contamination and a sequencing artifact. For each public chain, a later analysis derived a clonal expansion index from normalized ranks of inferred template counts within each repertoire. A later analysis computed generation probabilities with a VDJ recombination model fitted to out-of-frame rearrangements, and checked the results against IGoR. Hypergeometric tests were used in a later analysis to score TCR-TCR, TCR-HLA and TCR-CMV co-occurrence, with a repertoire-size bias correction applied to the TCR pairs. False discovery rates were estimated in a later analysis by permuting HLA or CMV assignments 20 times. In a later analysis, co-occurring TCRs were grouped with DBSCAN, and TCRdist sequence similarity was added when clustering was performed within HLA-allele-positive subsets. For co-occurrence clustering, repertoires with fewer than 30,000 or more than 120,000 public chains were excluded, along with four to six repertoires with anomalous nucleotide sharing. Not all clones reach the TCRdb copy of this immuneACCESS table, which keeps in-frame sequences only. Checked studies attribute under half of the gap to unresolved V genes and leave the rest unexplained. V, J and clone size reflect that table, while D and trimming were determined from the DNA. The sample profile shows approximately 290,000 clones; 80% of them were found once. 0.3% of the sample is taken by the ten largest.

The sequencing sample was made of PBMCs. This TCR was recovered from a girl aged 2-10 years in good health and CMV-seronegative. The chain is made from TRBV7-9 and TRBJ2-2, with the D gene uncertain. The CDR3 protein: CSSSLSFGELFF. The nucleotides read TGTTCCAGCAGCTTATCGTTCGGGGAGCTGTTTTTT.